Reported below is one T cell receptor beta chain. These data originate in a study of blood T cell repertoires in COVID-19. This study enrolled people aged 18 to 89 from about two dozen US geographic areas. The CDR3 totals 14 residues. Trimming cost V 0 bases and J 4 bases, with 9 bases left between them. The germline V gene has CDR1 SGHKS and CDR2 YYEKEE (reference sequence). Clones were sequenced by immunoSEQ multiplex PCR, and TCRdb holds only the in-frame ones, with some missing. In the table there are around 150,000 clones, over 80% of which are singletons. V usage is TRBV5-5 and J usage is TRBJ2-3, with D tentatively TRBD2 (6 bases). The source of this sequence is a man between 70 and 80 years old who had been exposed to COVID-19. Sequenced input: PBMCs or T cells enriched from blood (not recorded which). The CDR3 sequence is CASSLGGNADTQYF. The DNA for the CDR3 is TGTGCCAGCAGCTTGGGCGGGAATGCAGATACGCAGTATTTT.